This TCR beta chain was sequenced in a study of tumor-infiltrating lymphocytes in primary liver carcinoma (dated by TCRdb to between 2016 and 2019). Regarding the complete study: Hepatocellular carcinoma (four) or combined HCC and intrahepatic cholangiocarcinoma (one) was present in the five patients, who were three men and two women aged 30 to 69 years. The study combined TCRbeta repertoire sequencing, expression microarrays and whole-exome sequencing across five regions of each liver tumor, with adjacent normal tissue and blood. Technical replicate repertoires showed high reproducibility, with mean shared-clone rates about 0.88 and correlation coefficients above 0.95. Roughly 3.65 to 7.13 million productive TCRbeta reads were obtained per sample, and no significant difference in read depth was found between tissue types. To link TCRbeta repertoire diversity with the local molecular phenotype, the roughly 25 tumor region samples were profiled using Agilent mRNA microarrays. The five patients had tumors staged T1-T3 N0M0, with maximum diameters ranging from about 4.2 to 11 cm. A total of around 35 specimens from 5 patients, comprising approximately 25 tumor regions, 5 adjacent noncancerous liver tissues and 5 peripheral blood samples, were covered by TCRbeta repertoire sequencing.

The paper's findings and limits, for the study overall: The study included only four to six patients, and the authors note findings should be validated in a larger study. Consistent with antigen-driven expansion, pairs of tumor regions showed higher repertoire overlap (mean around 36%) than either tumor-adjacent pairs (around 17%) or tumor-blood pairs (roughly 14%). Only roughly 7-24% of top clones appeared in all five regions of a tumor, which suggests that tumor-infiltrating T cells are spatially heterogeneous. Only the TCR beta chain was sequenced, which likely underestimates true repertoire diversity because unpaired alpha chains were not captured. The top 250 clones made up a significantly larger repertoire fraction in tumors than in blood (p = 0.039). Because the samples were bulk and unsorted, CD4+ and CD8+ T cell repertoires could not be compared.

The CDR3 contains 14 residues, cysteine and phenylalanine counted. The retained sequence is limited to the CDR3, 42 bases, with the frame set at the first base. Taken from the germline V gene, the CDR1 and CDR2 loops are SGHAT and FQNNGV. A constant-region primer and ProtoScript II reverse transcriptase were used to reverse-transcribe TCRbeta-specific cDNA from roughly 0.55 ug total RNA. The TCRbeta libraries were prepared through three rounds of nested multiplex PCR following a slightly modified ARM-PCR procedure. Each of the first two PCR rounds ran for around 9 cycles and used multiplex TRBV1-TRBV30 forward primers together with a Cbeta reverse primer. A final 25-cycle PCR with Deep VentR polymerase added sample barcodes and Illumina adapters. Amplicons of 200-500 bp were gel-purified with a QIAquick gel extraction kit before sequencing. An Illumina HiSeq 2500 was used to sequence the TCRbeta amplicons, generating 250-bp paired-end reads. Regarding the original processing steps: Trimmomatic v0.33 was used to quality-trim the reads, and FLASH v1.2.11 was used to merge paired reads so that full CDR3 sequences could be recovered. V, D and J germline segments were assigned to the rearranged TCRbeta sequences using MiGEC v1.2.1b. Clonotype statistics and Shannon-Wiener diversity indices were computed with VDJtools v1.0.0. To reduce sampling bias, subsequent analyses other than the diversity analysis used only the 250 most abundant clonotypes in each sample. TCRdb passed the public sequencing reads through fastp at Q25 and MiXCR, retaining productive beta sequences. Every entry covers one CDR3 protein and lists the most common genes and DNA from its rows. The authors' filters were not applied to this entry. The sample yields about 97,000 distinct CDR3 sequences; about 70% were counted once. The ten largest clones take up 9% to 15% of the sample.

Total RNA and DNA were co-extracted from roughly 18-30 mg of bulk tissue with the AllPrep DNA/RNA mini kit, without cell sorting. Between November 2015 and 2016, roughly five patients in China with histopathologically diagnosed primary liver carcinoma had surgical resection. Chronic HBV infection was present in the patients, and the patients were treatment-naive at sampling. Each tumor was sampled at five spatially separated regions: the superior, inferior, left-lateral and right-lateral poles and the tumor centre. Histological examination found more than 75% viable tumor cells in every tumor sample. Fresh tumor and adjacent tissue pieces were bisected, with one half stored in RNAlater at -80 degrees C and the other half sent for histology. Details on this clonotype: Its antigen remains unidentified. At one boundary the junction diverges from the germline segment, which might be a read error.

The chain couples TRBV11-2 to TRBJ1-2; the D gene assignment is ambiguous. Sequencing was done on a sample of liver tumor tissue from sampling region 2. In light of the paper, this sample's cell subset or site label describes: tumor region T2, inferior pole. This receptor was obtained from a woman aged 55 to 70 with primary liver carcinoma and hepatitis B virus infection. The sequenced DNA: TGTGCCAACAGCTTAGAACCTACTAACTGTGGCTACACCTTC. Translated, it gives CANSLEPTNCGYTF. The entire variable domain, with the stretches around the CDR3 drawn from the reference TRBV11-2 and TRBJ1-2 proteins, is EAGVAQSPRYKIIEKRQSVAFWCNPISGHATLYWYQQILGQGPKLLIQFQNNGVVDDSQLPKDRFSAERLKGVDSTLKIQPAKLEDSAVYLCANSLEPTNCGYTFGSGTRLTVV.